The T cell receptor beta chain under discussion was sequenced for a study of cytomegalovirus exposure and HLA in healthy donors (dated by TCRdb to 2017 to 2019). Regarding the complete study: An earlier analysis of approximately 600 of the donors reported approximately 270 Gb of sequence data and 117 million unique TCR beta sequences from roughly 180 million T cells. Roughly 290 gigabases of sequencing data and approximately 92 million unique TCR sequences made up an early release that covered over 550 HLA-typed donors. Of the approximately 400 genotyped donors, over 65% fell in the genetic ancestry cluster associated with self-reported Caucasian donors. The study was designed to test whether signatures of past pathogen exposure could be identified by cataloging public T cell receptors. The study profiled the T cell repertoires of 550 to 700 subjects by immunosequencing and related them to cytomegalovirus serostatus. In addition to the first cohort of around 670 subjects, a separate validation cohort of 130 or so different subjects was used. To predict cytomegalovirus infection status, the study brought together high-throughput TCR immunosequencing, statistical association of individual TCRs with disease status, and machine learning. In a later analysis, previously published TCR beta repertoires from 550 to 700 donors were re-analyzed and high-resolution HLA genotyping was added so that TCR occurrence patterns could be studied. In the later analysis, no new phenotypic data were used to find candidate immune exposures; instead, reliance was placed on TCR beta sequences and their occurrence across donors. To decide whether each TCR beta V gene segment behaved as functional or pseudogenic, an earlier analysis of fewer than 750 of the donors relied on high-throughput TCR beta sequencing. Donor age, sex, ethnicity and CMV serostatus were compiled together with the repertoire data. A later genetic analysis used genome-wide SNP genotypes for about three fifths of the roughly 700 donors, treating that subset as a discovery cohort. All discovery cohort repertoires had been generated using a single sequencing platform. HLA typing included class I and class II loci at four-digit resolution. Typing coverage differed by locus: A, B, C, DRB1 and DQB1 were typed in about 629-640 donors, DQA1 in roughly 510, DPA1 in around 580, and DPB1 in just under 490. Four or five DR-DQ haplotypes were handled as single units for association and clustering, since linkage in the cohort was strong. Among 398 genotyped donors of the cohort, an average of about 240,000 unique TCR beta nucleotide sequences was sequenced per donor, of which approximately 18% were non-productive.

Note on this clone: Its antigen remains undetermined. Base qualities are missing; no much larger clone stands one base away.

What the study reported, not specific to this receptor: According to the authors, the approach could potentially be generalized to other disease states and immunological phenotypes. A cluster of highly shared sequence variants was judged likely to represent a technical artifact of the sequencing pipeline. The cohort was sequenced for TCR beta chains only, and without alpha or paired-chain data the features that could be detected were limited. In a later analysis, HLA-associated TCR beta chains were found to be more clonally expanded and to have lower generation probabilities than equally common non-associated chains. According to a later analysis, most CMV-associated TCR beta chains appeared to be HLA-restricted, and the HLA associations seemed to be driven largely by CMV exposure. The study gave a list of around 170 TCR beta chains associated with cytomegalovirus. Correlated functional status among segregating V segments might be attributable to linkage disequilibrium, but an unknown experimental factor could not be ruled out. Because the 87-base-pair reads could not distinguish some IMGT-functional V segments, including TRBV6-2 and TRBV6-3, those segments were excluded. A further reported finding was that TCR beta sequences accurately predicted the HLA-A and HLA-B alleles for most subjects in the first cohort. According to a later analysis, parvovirus B19, influenza, CMV and Epstein-Barr virus appeared linked to several top co-occurrence clusters. In vitro tests confirmed that three of the cytomegalovirus-associated TCR beta chains recognize cytomegalovirus antigens. CMV serostatus was the only immune exposure information available for the cohort. A later genetic analysis reported fewer N-insertions in productive TCRs among donors in an Asian-associated ancestry cluster than the roughly 650-donor mean. Because counts were too low, some 17 rarely observed V segments, including chromosome 9 orphons, were left out of the earlier analysis of approximately 580 of the donors. At a false discovery rate of 0.05, a later analysis linked 16,000 or so TCR beta sequences to specific HLA alleles. Because HLA typing was unavailable for some donors at each locus, only the typed subset was used in association tests. Strong co-occurrence of HLA alleles, especially DR and DQ, made assigning TCR associations to individual alleles difficult. An association between a missense DCLRE1C variant and V-gene and J-gene trimming of TCR beta chains was found in a later genetic analysis and replicated in an independent cohort. Most TCR sequences were observed very rarely across donors, whereas some public TCRs were present in many individuals. The presence/absence analyses assumed that sequencing depth was roughly uniform across donors, and that assumption may not be true. An earlier analysis of around 540 of the donors showed that most TCR beta V segments appeared in productive rearrangements either about 90% or about 30% of the time, which broadly matched IMGT annotations. In both the original and validation cohorts, the classifier was reported to diagnose cytomegalovirus status with high specificity and sensitivity. A later analysis found that TCR association rates varied across HLA loci, with DRB1 alleles showing the most associated TCRs and HLA-C alleles the fewest.

The cohort comprised under 700 healthy bone marrow donors. At the time of sampling, every cohort member was nominally healthy, though immune exposures that went unrecorded were likely present. The donor tested CMV seronegative and was one of the 352 seronegative cohort members. A peripheral blood sample was collected from each donor, and TCR beta sequencing was performed on peripheral blood mononuclear cells. The Qiagen DNeasy Blood Extraction Kit was used to extract genomic DNA from the blood cell samples. The CDR3 goes from the cysteine to the phenylalanine over 16 residues. The read is trimmed to its CDR3 DNA, 48 bases read in frame from base 1. Receptor libraries were prepared by the immunoSEQ multiplex PCR assay. For the multiplex PCR, a mixture combining 60 forward primers for TCR Vbeta segments and 13 reverse primers for TCR Jbeta segments was used. Amplification of the CDR3 region of rearranged TCR beta genes was performed with a multiplex PCR assay on genomic DNA. On the Illumina HiSeq System, the amplified TCR beta libraries were sequenced as 87-base-pair reads. The authors' pipeline ran thus. A later analysis tallied around 87 million unique TCR beta chains across the 666 repertoires, and around 12 million of those chains were shared by two or more donors. To remove PCR and sequencing errors, raw reads were error-corrected and collapsed into unique sequences using a nearest-neighbor algorithm that merged closely related sequences. Alignment of CDR3 sequences to IMGT reference sequences was used to assign V, D and J gene segments. For a sequence to be retained, at least a six-nucleotide match to both a V gene segment and a J gene segment was required. Rearrangements were classified as productive when the CDR3 lacked stop codons and remained in frame with V and J, and all other rearrangements were classified as non-productive. CDR3 was defined by IMGT convention, running from the second conserved V-encoded cysteine to the conserved J-encoded phenylalanine. In an earlier analysis of roughly 580 of the donors, sequences lacking an unambiguous match to a single V gene segment were excluded. An earlier analysis of roughly 590 of the donors called V segments functional above 56.7% productive rearrangements and segregating when the between-donor standard deviation exceeded 5%. A statistical classification framework was developed to diagnose cytomegalovirus status using the catalog of TCR beta chain sequences. A later analysis assigned V and J genes by comparing TCR nucleotide sequences with IMGT/GENE-DB human TR gene sequences. A later analysis assigned CDR3 sequences and most-parsimonious VDJ recombination scenarios with the TCRdist pipeline. A later analysis defined each TCR beta chain by its CDR3 amino acid sequence plus V-gene family, and excluded reads lacking a unique V-gene family. To address suspected cross-contamination and a sequencing artifact, a later analysis removed 550 to 750 highly shared, low-generation-probability nucleotide sequences. In a later analysis, a clonal expansion index was calculated for each public chain from normalized within-repertoire ranks of inferred template counts. In a later analysis, generation probabilities were computed with a VDJ recombination model fitted to out-of-frame rearrangements, and the resulting probabilities were checked against IGoR. A later analysis scored TCR-TCR, TCR-HLA and TCR-CMV co-occurrence with hypergeometric tests, applying a repertoire-size bias correction to TCR pairs. In a later analysis, false discovery rates were estimated by permuting HLA or CMV assignments 20 times. In a later analysis, co-occurring TCRs were grouped using DBSCAN, and TCRdist sequence similarity was added for clustering within HLA-allele-positive subsets. Repertoires with fewer than 30,000 or more than 120,000 public chains were left out of co-occurrence clustering, as were a handful of repertoires with anomalous nucleotide sharing. Sourced from immuneACCESS, this table was stored by TCRdb with only in-frame sequences that have V and J called. A share of the clones is absent; for the studies checked, an unresolved V gene accounts for under half, and the remainder has no known explanation. D and trimming were read from the DNA, whereas the V and J calls and clone size are those reported in that table. Recorded for this sample are about 100,000 clones; around three quarters of them occurred a single time. The ten largest clones represent approximately 7.5% of the sample.

The sequencing sample was made of PBMCs. The source is a young man in good health and CMV-seronegative. The chain employs TRBV21-1 and TRBJ2-5; the tabulated D call, TRBD2, remains unverified against the DNA. TRBV21-1 is given as a pseudogene. The CDR3 reads CASRKGEGQLQETQYF. In nucleotide form, the sequence is TGTGCCAGCAGAAAAGGGGAGGGCCAGCTACAAGAGACCCAGTACTTC.